The sequence of this TCR beta chain was determined in a study of Ad26.COV2.S vaccination and SARS-CoV-2 variants. TCRdb keeps only in-frame clones here, not all; method: immunoSEQ multiplex PCR. The sample consists of roughly 380,000 clones, 85% to 90% of them appearing once. Germline CDR1 LGHNA, CDR2 YSLEER. The CDR3 contains 17 residues. Trimming removed 1 base from V and 3 bases from J, with 18 bases in between. The treatment: some 20 received Ad26.COV2.S at low or high dose, single or two shots; five or six received placebo; per-sample allocation not given. Sampling was done on day 63 after the first vaccine or placebo injection.

V is TRBV4-3 and J is TRBJ1-2; D might be TRBD1 (5 bases). This TCR was sampled from a person aged 18-65 years who received the Ad26.COV2.S COVID-19 vaccine or a placebo. Here the sequenced sample was peripheral blood, taken in a trial of Ad26.COV2.S vaccine versus placebo. The DNA of the CDR3 is TGCGCCAGCAGCCAAGTCTTAGGTGATACAGGCGACTATGGCTACACCTTC. It codes for CASSQVLGDTGDYGYTF.